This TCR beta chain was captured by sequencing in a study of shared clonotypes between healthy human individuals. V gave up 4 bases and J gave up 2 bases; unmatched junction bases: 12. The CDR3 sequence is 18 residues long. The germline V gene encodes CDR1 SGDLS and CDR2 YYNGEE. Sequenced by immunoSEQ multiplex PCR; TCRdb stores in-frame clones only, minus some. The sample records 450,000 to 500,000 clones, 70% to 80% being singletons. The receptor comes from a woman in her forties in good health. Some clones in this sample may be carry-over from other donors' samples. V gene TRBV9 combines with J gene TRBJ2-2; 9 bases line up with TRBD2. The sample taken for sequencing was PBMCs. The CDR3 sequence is CASSPRALAGSNTGELFF. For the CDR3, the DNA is TGTGCCAGCAGCCCAAGGGCCCTAGCGGGATCAAACACCGGGGAGCTGTTTTTT.